This entry concerns a single T cell receptor (beta chain). Its cognate antigen is unknown. PCR amplification relied on 60 Vbeta primers (plus 13 Jbeta primers). Assay: immunoSEQ multiplex PCR; the TCRdb copy retains only in-frame clones and omits some. Counted here are about 100,000 clones, approximately 75% occurring once; the ten biggest clones make up approximately 2%. This specimen comes from a study of cytomegalovirus exposure and HLA in healthy donors. General observations from the study: Follow-up analysis found HLA locus-dependent TCR association rates, highest for DRB1 and lowest for HLA-C. Roughly 170 TCR beta chains were listed as cytomegalovirus-associated.

V trimming: 3 bases; J trimming: 4 bases; junction bases outside the gene matches: 21. Germline loops: CDR1 SGHDN, CDR2 FVKESK. This CDR3 is 19 amino acids long. Specimen: PBMCs. The V and J genes are TRBV14 and TRBJ2-7; 7 bases match TRBD1. The TCR comes from a woman aged 40 to 50 in good health and CMV-seronegative. CDR3 nucleotides: TGTGCCAGCAGCCACCGATCAGTAGGACCGGGACAGAGAATTTACGAGCAGTACTTC. Protein: CASSHRSVGPGQRIYEQYF.